The source of this T cell receptor beta chain is a study of a mutant IDH1 vaccine in newly diagnosed glioma. Study background: Treated patients comprised around 60% males and around 40% females, mean age roughly 40 years. Most had both radiotherapy and temozolomide beforehand; others had only one. Findings and caveats of the study: Pseudoprogression apparently lacked any relation to changes in top peripheral T cell clonotypes.

Note on this clone: Its specificity is unknown.

Time point meaning: week 5, during vaccination. Every vaccination contained 300 ug of the mutant IDH1 20-mer peptide and was paired with topical imiquimod. Sequencing was performed with immunoSEQ multiplex PCR; in TCRdb, only in-frame clones are kept and a portion is missing. The sample carries about 60,000 clones, about 88% recorded once. The sequence was collected from a woman in her forties or fifties with glioma. This specimen was PBMCs, taken from a glioma patient whose treatment included an IDH1 peptide vaccine.

CDR3 residues: CASSLGALYEQYF. The DNA of the CDR3 is TGTGCCAGCAGTTTGGGGGCCCTCTACGAGCAGTACTTC. This chain joins TRBV28 and TRBJ2-7; a possible D gene is TRBD1 (6 bases). CDR3 size: 13 residues. Trimming pared 3 bases from V and 3 bases from J, leaving 9 bases between. Germline V lookup: CDR1 MDHEN, CDR2 SYDVKM.